This TCR beta chain was identified in a study of cytomegalovirus exposure and HLA in healthy donors. Overall study results and limits: The authors considered a cluster of highly shared sequence variants likely to be a sequencing artifact. Fewer N-insertions than the roughly 700-donor mean were reportedly shown by an Asian-associated ancestry cluster in a later analysis.

The CDR3 length is 14 residues. J gave up 4 bases and V 7 bases, and 11 bases lay outside the gene matches. Turning to this clone: Its target is not known.

The primer mix had 60 Vbeta and 13 Jbeta primers. Sequencing was performed with immunoSEQ multiplex PCR; in TCRdb, only in-frame clones are kept and a portion is missing. This table has about 60,000 clones, about 69% appearing once. The clonotype comes from a man between 35 and 55 years old in good health and CMV-seropositive. The sequencing sample was made of PBMCs. V gene TRBV5-3 combines with J gene TRBJ2-7; 7 bases are shared with TRBD2. TRBV5-3 is identified as an open reading frame with a role that is uncertain. CDR3 coding DNA: TGTGCCAGAGAGTGGGGGGGAACCTTATACGAGCAGTACTTC. This sequence encodes CAREWGGTLYEQYF.